The present T cell receptor (beta chain) was sequenced within a study of T cell responses to AZD1222 COVID-19 vaccine. The overall study: Researchers grouped second doses given at about 4 or about 12 weeks into one pool. Broader study findings: Close to half of all spike-specific TCRs reportedly target regions of the variants that are unmutated. Possibly, clonal diversity was underestimated; donors were largely white British and included more females. Among vaccine-associated CD4 TCRs, coverage spanned spike, with dominance at 160-218 and 743-854.

With respect to this clone: Its specificity is unknown.

Germline V gives CDR1 LGHNA, CDR2 YSLEER. CDR3 length equals 16 residues. V gave up 0 bases and J gave up 3 bases; unmatched junction bases: 5. Profiling relied on immunoSEQ multiplex PCR, and the TCRdb table lists in-frame clones only, not all of them. The sample contains roughly 180,000 clones, 80% to 90% of which appear only once. The V call is TRBV4-3, the J call TRBJ2-5; 9 bases match TRBD1. The TCR was taken from an adult in good health. The material sequenced was peripheral blood, taken on day 0 of AZD1222 vaccination. CDR3 nucleotides: TGCGCCAGCAGCCAAGATCCCGGGACAGGGAAAGAGACCCAGTACTTC. Protein sequence: CASSQDPGTGKETQYF.